The sequence of this T cell receptor beta chain was determined in a study of blood T cell repertoires in COVID-19. CDR1 and CDR2 (germline): SGHRS, YFSETQ. Trimming cost V 2 bases and J 1 base, with 15 bases left between them. CDR3 size: 17 residues. TCRdb's copy holds only in-frame clones and misses some; the assay was immunoSEQ multiplex PCR. The top ten hold 8.6% of the sample, which has around 200,000 clones, around 83% seen once. The receptor was derived from a man aged 35-49 years with active or convalescent COVID-19. V usage is TRBV5-1 and J usage is TRBJ2-2, with TRBD1 as a possible D gene (6 bases). The sequencing input was peripheral blood. CDR3 sequence reads: CASSLRATGMNTGELFF. The DNA of the CDR3 is TGCGCCAGCAGCTTAAGAGCCACAGGGATGAACACCGGGGAGCTGTTTTTT.